This T cell receptor beta chain was observed in a study of shared clonotypes between healthy human individuals. The repertoire was sequenced with immunoSEQ multiplex PCR; TCRdb's copy has only in-frame clones and lacks some. The sample lists 490,000 or so clones, about 79% occurring once. This CDR3 contains 15 residues. Looked up from germline, CDR1 is SGHVS and CDR2 is FQNEAQ. In this sample, this clone turned up once. The junction shows a germline mismatch at one end, possibly a read error. The chain combines TRBV7-8 with TRBJ2-3, with TRBD2 identical over 7 bases. This TCR derives from a woman aged 40 to 55 in good health. Some clones in this sample may be carry-over from other donors' samples. Material for sequencing was PBMCs. The CDR3 region has the DNA TGTGCCAGCAACTTAAAGCGGGGACGCACAGATACGCAGTATTTT. Amino acid sequence: CASNLKRGRTDTQYF.